Shown below are 21 T cell receptor beta chains from a single sample sequenced in a study of cytomegalovirus exposure and HLA in healthy donors. The PCR contained 60 Vbeta and 13 Jbeta primers. Clones were sequenced by immunoSEQ multiplex PCR, and TCRdb holds only the in-frame ones, with some missing. The sample shows some 160,000 clones, about four fifths of them seen only once. The sample taken for sequencing was PBMCs. Receptors were obtained from a woman aged 45-59 years in good health and CMV-seronegative.

This chain connects TRBV6-1 to TRBJ1-2; D is uncertain. The CDR3 is 14 residues long. From germline, CDR1 is MNHNS and CDR2 SASEGT. Trimming cost V 7 bases and J 6 bases, with 18 bases left between them. The CDR3 DNA reads TGTGCCAGCACCCGAGCTGCAGGAGGCGATGGCTACACCTTC. It yields the protein CASTRAAGGDGYTF.

V usage is TRBV5-1 and J usage is TRBJ1-6, with D unresolved. Per germline, CDR1 SGHRS and CDR2 YFSETQ. The V end was cut by 0 bases, the J end by 9 bases, with 7 bases between. The CDR3 consists of 13 residues. CDR3 region: CASSLGRGSPLHF. The CDR3, as DNA: TGCGCCAGCAGCTTGGGTAGAGGTTCACCCCTCCACTTT.

This chain joins TRBV5-5 and TRBJ2-5, with no clear D. CDR3 length: 13 amino acids. V lost 5 bases, J lost 2 bases, and 10 bases lay in between. Germline lookup yields CDR1 SGHKS and CDR2 YYEKEE (reference sequence). CDR3 DNA: TGTGCCAGCAGTCTAACCCTTCAAGAGACCCAGTACTTC. It specifies CASSLTLQETQYF. Together with reference TRBV5-5 and TRBJ2-5, the CDR3 gives the full variable domain: DAGVTQSPTHLIKTRGQQVTLRCSPISGHKSVSWYQQVLGQGPQFIFQYYEKEERGRGNFPDRFSARQFPNYSSELNVNALLLGDSALYLCASSLTLQETQYFGPGTRLLVL.

V gene TRBV28 combines with J gene TRBJ2-1, with TRBD2 as a possible D gene (6 bases). Germline CDR1 and CDR2: MDHEN and SYDVKM. Trimming pared 3 bases from V and 0 bases from J, leaving 9 bases between. The CDR3 runs to 15 residues. CDR3 nucleotides: TGTGCCAGCAGTTTTAGCGGCCTCTCCTACAATGAGCAGTTCTTC. Amino acid sequence: CASSFSGLSYNEQFF.

The chain employs TRBV28 and TRBJ2-7; 12 bases line up with TRBD2. Per the germline V gene, CDR1 is MDHEN and CDR2 is SYDVKM. CDR3 length: 15 residues. Trimming cost V 5 bases and J 5 bases; bases outside gene matches: 7. Here the CDR3 reads CASSATSGSRNEQYF. The CDR3, as DNA: TGTGCCAGCAGTGCGACTAGCGGGAGTAGAAACGAGCAGTACTTC.

The V and J genes are TRBV2 and TRBJ2-1, with TRBD2 identical over 11 bases. V lost 3 bases, J lost 5 bases, and 12 bases stayed unmatched. Germline V CDR1 and CDR2: SNHLY, FYNNEI. The CDR3 extends over 18 amino acids. The DNA for the CDR3 is TGTGCCAGCAGTGAGGGGCTAGCGGGAGGCCTCCAGAACAATGAGCAGTTCTTC. Amino acids: CASSEGLAGGLQNNEQFF.

The sample holds one count of this clone. The V and J genes are TRBV9 and TRBJ1-2; D not certain. Trimming removed 0 bases from V and 4 bases from J, with 10 bases in between. CDR3 length: 14 amino acids. The V gene's germline CDR1 is SGDLS and CDR2 YYNGEE. The CDR3: CASSVEVQTYGYTF. CDR3 bases: TGTGCCAGCAGCGTAGAGGTACAGACCTATGGCTACACCTTC.

The rearrangement joins TRBV5-1 to TRBJ2-1, with TRBD1 matching over 12 bases. The CDR3 length is 14 residues. The trim removed 7 bases at V and 8 bases at J, leaving 7 bases unmatched. CDR1 is SGHRS, CDR2 YFSETQ, per germline. CDR3 protein: CASGGGTGGDEQFF. In nucleotides, the CDR3 is TGCGCCAGCGGGGGGGGGACAGGGGGCGATGAGCAGTTCTTC.

The chain has TRBV4-3 and TRBJ2-1, with a tentative D call TRBD2 (6 bases). V lost 4 bases to trimming and J lost 8 bases, with 18 bases between them. The CDR3 runs to 15 residues. In germline, CDR1 is LGHNA, CDR2 YSLEER. The CDR3 loop is CASSPFGLATDEQFF. The CDR3 nucleotides read TGCGCCAGCAGCCCCTTTGGCCTAGCGACCGATGAGCAGTTCTTC.

The chain uses TRBV5-1 and TRBJ2-2; perhaps TRBD2 as D (6 bases). The V and J ends lost 1 base and 2 bases respectively, with 15 bases between them. This CDR3 contains 17 residues. CDR1 is SGHRS, CDR2 YFSETQ, per germline. CDR3 amino acids: CASSLFGGVGNTGELFF. The CDR3 nucleotides are TGCGCCAGCAGCTTGTTCGGGGGAGTAGGAAACACCGGGGAGCTGTTTTTT.

For this clone: The same CDR3 is also encoded by other DNA sequences in this sample. This chain joins TRBV28 and TRBJ2-3; TRBD2 is a possible D gene (6 bases). The CDR3 is 14 residues long. Germline V gene data show CDR1 as MDHEN and CDR2 as SYDVKM. Trimming stripped 6 bases from V and 0 bases from J, with 10 bases between. The CDR3: CASSPGGSTDTQYF. In DNA, the CDR3 is TGTGCCAGCAGCCCCGGGGGTAGCACAGATACGCAGTATTTT.

The rearrangement uses TRBV28 and TRBJ1-1; TRBD1 matches 8 bases. V shed 11 bases, J shed 4 bases, and the junction held 9 bases outside the gene matches. Germline values: CDR1 MDHEN, CDR2 SYDVKM. The CDR3 totals 13 residues. CDR3 loop: CAGQPGGRTEAFF. The CDR3 bases are TGTGCCGGCCAACCAGGGGGCCGCACTGAAGCTTTCTTT.

As concerns this clone: The junction and the germline gene differ at one end; a read error may be behind it. J is TRBJ2-2 and V is TRBV14; 10 bases align to TRBD1. The germline V gene encodes CDR1 SGHDN and CDR2 FVKESK. The CDR3 totals 16 residues. CDR3 sequence: CAGSQLGTGVVGELFF. DNA of the CDR3: TGTGCCGGCAGCCAACTCGGGACAGGGGTCGTCGGGGAGCTGTTTTTT.

The chain carries TRBV5-1 and TRBJ1-1; D possibly corresponds to TRBD1 (6 bases). V lost 2 bases and J 0 bases, leaving 17 bases between the germline ends. Germline CDR1 SGHRS, CDR2 YFSETQ. This CDR3 contains 17 residues. CDR3 protein: CASSFDPTGHMNTEAFF. DNA for the CDR3: TGCGCCAGCAGCTTTGACCCTACAGGGCACATGAACACTGAAGCTTTCTTT.

The chain combines TRBV30 with TRBJ2-5; tentatively, D is TRBD1 (6 bases). The CDR3 totals 14 residues. V was shortened by 6 bases and J by 1 base, with 15 bases between the two germline ends. The germline V gene encodes CDR1 GTSNPN and CDR2 SVGIG (reference sequence). CDR3 residues: CACGGWPAQETQYF. DNA of the CDR3: TGTGCCTGTGGGGGCTGGCCTGCCCAAGAGACCCAGTACTTC.

The chain employs TRBV28 and TRBJ1-2, with D possibly being TRBD1 (6 bases). The germline V gene has CDR1 MDHEN and CDR2 SYDVKM. The CDR3 spans 13 residues. V lost 6 bases to trimming and J lost 2 bases, with 10 bases between them. This CDR3 reads CASSRQENYGYTF. DNA for the CDR3: TGTGCCAGCAGCCGACAGGAAAACTATGGCTACACCTTC.

The rearrangement joins TRBV11-2 to TRBJ2-7, with 12 bases identical to TRBD2. V shed 6 bases, J shed 5 bases, and the junction held 2 bases outside the gene matches. The germline V gene has CDR1 SGHAT and CDR2 FQNNGV. The CDR3 contains 13 residues. The CDR3: CASRTSGGHEQYF. CDR3 nucleotide sequence: TGTGCCAGCAGGACTAGCGGGGGTCACGAGCAGTACTTC.

V and J are TRBV5-1 and TRBJ2-1; 11 positions match TRBD2. With 3 bases clipped from V and 1 base from J, the junction kept 15 bases outside the gene matches. In germline, CDR1 is SGHRS, CDR2 YFSETQ. The CDR3 is 20 residues long. The CDR3 region is CASSSYSTSGAMPSYNEQFF. CDR3 DNA sequence: TGCGCCAGCAGCTCCTACTCGACTAGCGGGGCAATGCCTTCCTACAATGAGCAGTTCTTC. The full variable domain, completed using reference TRBV5-1 and TRBJ2-1, is KAGVTQTPRYLIKTRGQQVTLSCSPISGHRSVSWYQQTPGQGLQFLFEYFSETQRNKGNFPGRFSGRQFSNSRSEMNVSTLELGDSALYLCASSSYSTSGAMPSYNEQFFGPGTRLTVL.

V and J are TRBV11-2 and TRBJ2-5; D might be TRBD2 (5 bases). Trimming pared 1 base from V and 5 bases from J, leaving 11 bases between. The CDR3 covers 14 residues. From germline, CDR1 is SGHAT and CDR2 FQNNGV. CDR3: CASSLGLASETQYF. In DNA form, the CDR3 reads TGTGCCAGCAGCTTAGGGCTAGCATCGGAGACCCAGTACTTC. Full variable domain (missing parts from reference TRBV11-2 and TRBJ2-5): EAGVAQSPRYKIIEKRQSVAFWCNPISGHATLYWYQQILGQGPKLLIQFQNNGVVDDSQLPKDRFSAERLKGVDSTLKIQPAKLEDSAVYLCASSLGLASETQYFGPGTRLLVL.

The chain combines TRBV5-1 with TRBJ2-7; possibly TRBD2 for D (7 bases). The length of the CDR3 is 15 residues. V lost 4 bases and J 7 bases, leaving 21 bases between the germline ends. The germline gives CDR1 SGHRS, CDR2 YFSETQ. DNA of the CDR3: TGCGCCAGCAGCACGGGTTGGGGGGGCTTGGGAGAGCAGTACTTC. This gives the protein CASSTGWGGLGEQYF.

This chain uses TRBV4-3 with TRBJ2-1, with 8 nucleotides matching TRBD2. Germline trimming cut 0 bases from V and 6 bases from J; bases unmatched to any gene: 10. There are 17 residues in the CDR3. CDR1 is LGHNA, CDR2 YSLEER, per germline. CDR3 region: CASSQEKRGFPRNEQFF. The CDR3 DNA reads as TGCGCCAGCAGCCAAGAGAAGCGGGGGTTCCCTCGCAATGAGCAGTTCTTC.